This TCR beta chain was observed in a study of CD8+ T cells in alopecia areata. Study in general: Patients remained on tofacitinib for 6 to 18 months and then went 6 months without it. Regarding the study as a whole: For lesional scalp, especially alopecia totalis/universalis, clonality was higher than in normal scalp.

In germline, CDR1 is LNHDA, CDR2 SQIVND (reference sequence). V shed 7 bases, J shed 6 bases, and the junction held 5 bases outside the gene matches. The CDR3 has 14 residues. Details on this clone: Its target is not known.

RNA was extracted and reverse transcribed into cDNA as the sequencing template. Measured with immunoSEQ multiplex PCR; TCRdb has only the in-frame clones, and not every one. The sample records 110,000 or so clones, approximately 52% being singletons. The treatment was: oral pan-JAK inhibitor, 5-10 mg twice daily. This clonotype was obtained from a human donor with alopecia areata. This sample comprised CD8+ T cells sorted from blood, obtained at week 4, from a patient treated with tofacitinib. V is TRBV19 and J is TRBJ2-2; 10 nucleotides agree with TRBD2. As DNA, the CDR3 is TGTGCCAGTACCGGGACTAGCGTTCCCGGGGAGCTGTTTTTT. It encodes CASTGTSVPGELFF.